This T cell receptor (beta chain) came from a study of T-cell memory formation after mild COVID-19. Study outcomes and limitations: The main location of contracting CD4+ clones was CM and EM, and that of contracting CD8+ clones was EMRA.

Germline trimming cut 6 bases from V and 4 bases from J; bases unmatched to any gene: 10. Germline V lookup: CDR1 SQVTM, CDR2 ANQGSEA. This CDR3 has 15 residues. This clonotype was detected only a few times. The target antigen is unknown. TCRdb reprocessed the 5' RACE reads with MiXCR, giving one entry per CDR3 protein. The sample shows about 210,000 distinct CDR3 sequences, over 9.5% of them seen only once. The source material was PBMCs or a T cell subset sorted from them (not recorded which). V is TRBV29-1 and J is TRBJ2-3; 10 positions agree with TRBD1. The origin of this receptor is a young man who had mild COVID-19 (a few samples of this study predate the infection). Cell type and time point are not known. The CDR3 sequence is CSVDRGTGVPDTQYF. The CDR3 nucleotides read TGCAGCGTAGACCGCGGGACAGGGGTCCCAGATACGCAGTATTTT.